This T cell receptor beta chain is drawn from a study of blood T cell repertoires in COVID-19 (dated by TCRdb to 2019 to 2021). Concerning the study at large: The collaborator samples originated in the United States, Italy and Spain and spanned the acute and convalescent phases of COVID-19. The samples were drawn from the first 160 participants of the ongoing ImmuneRACE study and from 950 to 1,500 subjects provided by 6 global collaborators. The sample metadata nearly always contained a de-identified subject ID, COVID-19 status, age in years and sex. A freely available public database, intended as a resource for researchers studying the immune response to SARS-CoV-2, is where the repertoires were released. The prospective study material was composed of cDNA or gDNA derived from T cells, B-cell-depleted T cells, or PBMCs. Where HLA class I and class II types were available, the types were taken from metadata supplied by the sample provider, not from assay-based typing. Subjects who had been exposed to COVID-19, were actively infected with it, or had recovered from it provided the deeply sampled blood TCRbeta repertoires that made up the dataset.

TCRbeta CDR3 regions were amplified from genomic DNA using the immunoSEQ Assay, a bias-controlled multiplex PCR. Regarding the original processing steps: The number of nucleated cells in each sample was estimated by amplification of reference gene primers within the assay. Sequence reads were collapsed and filtered to measure the absolute abundance of every unique TCRbeta CDR3 rearrangement. For each sample, productive Simpson clonality was calculated as the square root of Simpson's diversity index over productive rearrangements. TCRdb re-hosts the immuneACCESS table, in-frame sequences only. Its copies lack some clones; in the studies checked, an unresolved V gene accounts for under half of them, and the cause for the rest is not known. Clone size and V and J calls were adopted from that table, with D and trimming inferred from the DNA. The sample table contains 25,000 to 35,000 clones; only one count was recorded for about 88% of them. The top ten hold 28% of the sample.

V is pruned by 6 bases and J by 4 bases, leaving 8 bases of the junction without a gene match. According to the germline V gene (reference sequence), CDR1 reads MNHEY and CDR2 reads SMNVEV. Inclusive of the bounding cysteine and phenylalanine, the CDR3 is 15 residues long. Only the CDR3 DNA stays, 45 bases, in frame from base 1. In regard to this clone: Which antigen it targets is not known. There are no base qualities to consult, and no much larger clone falls within one base.

Collaborating institutions collected whole blood in K2EDTA tubes following their own protocols. For TCRbeta analysis, collaborator samples were shipped as frozen whole blood, as isolated PBMCs, or as DNA extracted from either sample type. Results and caveats for the whole study, not just this receptor: Clinical and demographic metadata were provided uncurated, with the amount varying by source and participant.

The chain was built from TRBV27 and TRBJ1-2; 10 middle bases align to TRBD1. This clonotype originated in an elderly man with acute or convalescent COVID-19. The sample comprised peripheral blood. Here is the DNA: TGTGCCAGCAGACGTCGACAGGGGGCTTTCTATGGCTACACCTTC. This is translated as CASRRRQGAFYGYTF.